This record concerns one TCR beta chain sequence. What it binds is unknown. Other DNA sequences from this sample encode an identical CDR3 as well. The CDR3 has 13 residues. V gave up 6 bases and J gave up 1 base, with 8 bases separating them. CDR1 and CDR2 (germline): MNHEY, SMNVEV (reference sequence). This sample is drawn from a study of cytomegalovirus exposure and HLA in healthy donors. 13 Jbeta primers and 60 Vbeta primers were used for the PCR. In the original analysis: A follow-up analysis tallied 65 million to 80 million unique TCR beta chains, roughly 9.9 million shared. Produced via immunoSEQ multiplex PCR; TCRdb's table is partial and in-frame only. The D gene and trimming were derived from the DNA, and the V and J assignments and clone size from that table. The sample records under 200,000 clones, approximately 80% being singletons. Overall study findings and caveats: Within the data, a cluster of highly shared sequence variants was likely a sequencing artifact. Most TCR beta V segments were productive about 87% or about 30% of the time in an earlier analysis. Per published reports, the classifier diagnosed cytomegalovirus status with high specificity and sensitivity.

The gene calls are TRBV27 and TRBJ2-3; no reliable D call. The sequence was collected from a man aged 30 to 39 in good health and CMV-seropositive. Sequenced material: PBMCs. The CDR3, as DNA: TGTGCCAGCAGCGCCGGTGGCACAGATACGCAGTATTTT. Amino acids: CASSAGGTDTQYF.